These T cell receptor beta chains were read from a single sample in a study of blood T cell repertoires in COVID-19. The repertoire was sequenced with immunoSEQ multiplex PCR; TCRdb's copy has only in-frame clones and lacks some. The top ten clones hold over 8.5% of a sample with 90,000 to 110,000 clones, roughly 79% of them seen once. Specimen: peripheral blood. These receptor sequences come from a woman in her sixties or seventies with acute or convalescent COVID-19. Each CDR3 is given with its conserved first and last residue. A D gene is named only where the DNA matches it firmly. The size field is filled for only some rows; it gives once, few, many or a size class.

clone_size j_call v_call d_call cdr3_nt cdr3_aa
. TRBJ2-1 TRBV7-2 TRBD2 TGTGCCAGCAGCACACTAGCGGAGCAGTTCTTC CASSTLAEQFF
few TRBJ1-1 TRBV6-6 . TGTGCCAGCAGTTACTCGTTAGACACTGAAGCTTTCTTT CASSYSLDTEAFF
few TRBJ2-3 TRBV7-6 . TGTGCCAGCAGCTCAATGAGCACAGATACGCAGTATTTT CASSSMSTDTQYF
. TRBJ1-1 TRBV27 . TGTGCCAGCAGTCTAACTATACCCCTGGGGCTTGGGGCTTTCTTT CASSLTIPLGLGAFF
. TRBJ2-1 TRBV7-8 TRBD2 TGTGCCAGCAGCTGGGGACTAGGAGGGTACAATGAGCAGTTCTTC CASSWGLGGYNEQFF
. TRBJ1-2 TRBV11-2 TRBD1 TGTGCCAGCCGACCCCAACTCGGCAGGGGGCGAGGCTACACCTTC CASRPQLGRGRGYTF
. TRBJ2-2 TRBV19 . TGTGCCAGTAGTATCCGACTAGCGAACACCGGGGAGCTGTTTTTT CASSIRLANTGELFF
. TRBJ2-7 TRBV5-1 . TGCGCCAGCAGCGCTCGGGCGGGGGCTATCTCCGGCGAGCAGTACTTC CASSARAGAISGEQYF
few TRBJ2-3 TRBV9 . TGTGCCAGCAGCCCCAGGGGCACAGATACGCAGTATTTT CASSPRGTDTQYF
. TRBJ2-7 TRBV27 TRBD2 TGTGCCAGCAGTCGCCCCGGGACTAGCGTTTACGAGCAGTACTTC CASSRPGTSVYEQYF
few TRBJ2-2 TRBV10-3 . TGTGCCATCAGTGGGGTCGAAAGTAGCGGAGGTACCGGGGAGCTGTTTTTT CAISGVESSGGTGELFF
. TRBJ2-6 TRBV19 . TGTGCCAGTACCGACAGGACCCTCTCTGGGGCCAACGTCCTGACTTTC CASTDRTLSGANVLTF
. TRBJ1-1 TRBV6-5 TRBD1 TGTGCCAGCAGTCCACAGACAGGGAAAGCTTTCTTT CASSPQTGKAFF
. TRBJ1-2 TRBV5-6 TRBD1 TGTGCCAGCGCCAACCCAAAGACAGGGTTTGGGCTTGGCTACACCTTC CASANPKTGFGLGYTF
. TRBJ1-1 TRBV19 TRBD1 TGTGCCAGTAGTACTCGACAGGGGGGCATGAACACTGAAGCTTTCTTT CASSTRQGGMNTEAFF
. TRBJ2-7 TRBV7-9 TRBD1 TGTGCCAGCAGCTTCCGGGACAGTTCCTACGAGCAGTACTTC CASSFRDSSYEQYF
. TRBJ2-2 TRBV3-1/TRBV3-2 . TGTGCCAGCAGCCTCACCCGGCAGGGGAACACCGGGGAGCTGTTTTTT CASSLTRQGNTGELFF
few TRBJ1-4 TRBV19 TRBD1 TGTGCCAGTAGTAGCGGACTTCCAGGGGGTGAAAAACTGTTTTTT CASSSGLPGGEKLFF
. TRBJ2-5 TRBV7-2 . TGTGCCAGCAGCTCCCAGACAGGCGGACAAGAGACCCAGTACTTC CASSSQTGGQETQYF